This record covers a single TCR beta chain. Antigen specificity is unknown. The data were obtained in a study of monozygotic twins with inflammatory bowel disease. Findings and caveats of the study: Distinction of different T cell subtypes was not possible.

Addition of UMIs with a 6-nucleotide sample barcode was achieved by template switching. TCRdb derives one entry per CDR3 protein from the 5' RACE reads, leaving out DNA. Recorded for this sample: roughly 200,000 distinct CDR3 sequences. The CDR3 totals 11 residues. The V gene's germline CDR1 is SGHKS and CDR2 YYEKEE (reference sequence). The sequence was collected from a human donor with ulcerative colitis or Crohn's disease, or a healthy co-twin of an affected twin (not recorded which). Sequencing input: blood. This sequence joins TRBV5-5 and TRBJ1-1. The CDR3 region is CASSSTTEAFF. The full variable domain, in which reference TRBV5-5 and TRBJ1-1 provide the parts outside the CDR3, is DAGVTQSPTHLIKTRGQQVTLRCSPISGHKSVSWYQQVLGQGPQFIFQYYEKEERGRGNFPDRFSARQFPNYSSELNVNALLLGDSALYLCASSSTTEAFFGQGTRLTVV.